These 8 T cell receptor beta chains came from one sample sequenced in a study of technical replicates of blood from a few donors. Clones were sequenced by immunoSEQ multiplex PCR, and TCRdb holds only the in-frame ones, with some missing. The sample has about 79,000 clones; 75% to 95% are singletons. The sequencing sample was made of T cells isolated from PBMCs. The receptor set was obtained from a human donor in good health. Some clones in this sample may be carry-over from other donors' samples.

V usage is TRBV27 and J usage is TRBJ1-5; D possibly corresponds to TRBD1 (5 bases). Trimming removed 6 bases at V and 7 bases at J, with 22 bases between. This CDR3 has 16 amino acids. Germline CDR1 is MNHEY and CDR2 is SMNVEV (reference sequence). The CDR3 loop is CASSPYQIQQGQPQHF. The CDR3 nucleotides read TGTGCCAGCAGCCCGTATCAAATCCAGCAGGGCCAGCCCCAGCATTTT.

V and J are TRBV11-2 and TRBJ1-2, with no clear D. The ends were cut back, 5 bases at V and 4 bases at J, with 11 bases in the middle. The CDR3 runs 13 residues. In germline, CDR1 is SGHAT, CDR2 FQNNGV. CDR3 in amino acids: CASSPQRGYGYTF. In nucleotides, the CDR3 is TGTGCCAGCAGCCCGCAGAGAGGCTATGGCTACACCTTC.

V and J are TRBV6-5 and TRBJ2-3, with 7 bases identical to TRBD2. J was trimmed by 1 base and V by 6 bases; bases with no gene match: 7. Germline-derived CDR1 and CDR2 are MNHEY and SVGAGI. CDR3 length equals 15 residues. Here the CDR3 DNA reads TGTGCCAGCAGCGACACCGCGGGAGGCACAGATACGCAGTATTTT. Protein product: CASSDTAGGTDTQYF.

This sequence joins TRBV5-4 and TRBJ2-3, with 10 bases that match TRBD2. With 4 bases clipped from V and 8 bases from J, the junction kept 16 bases outside the gene matches. Germline V gene lookup returns CDR1 SGHNT and CDR2 YYREEE (reference sequence). The CDR3 length is 17 residues. The DNA for the CDR3 is TGTGCCAGCAGCAACCTACTAGCGGGAAAATTACCCAGTACGCAGTATTTT. Protein product: CASSNLLAGKLPSTQYF.

CDR3 loop: CASSTTGYVEKLFF. The CDR3 DNA reads TGTGCCAGCAGCACGACAGGGTATGTGGAAAAACTGTTTTTT. This chain links TRBV5-6 with TRBJ1-4; 7 nucleotides line up with TRBD1. Germline CDR1 and CDR2: SGHDT and YYEEEE. The length of the CDR3 is 14 residues. V gave up 4 bases and J gave up 8 bases; unmatched junction bases: 8.

This clone was seen only once. The rearrangement links TRBV5-1 to TRBJ2-7; D possibly corresponds to TRBD1 (7 bases). The CDR3 is 13 amino acids. Germline assignment: CDR1 SGHRS and CDR2 YFSETQ. Trimming pared 2 bases from V and 6 bases from J, leaving 12 bases between. The CDR3 here is CASSLNRGGEQYF. The DNA of the CDR3 is TGCGCCAGCAGCTTAAACAGGGGAGGCGAGCAGTACTTC.

The chain links TRBV5-6 to TRBJ2-7; 8 bases map to TRBD1. The V gene end was trimmed by 4 bases and the J gene end by 5 bases; junction bases not matched to a gene: 11. This CDR3 region has 15 residues. Germline loops: CDR1 SGHDT, CDR2 YYEEEE. CDR3 coding DNA: TGTGCCAGCAGCCTATTGGACAGGGCTGAGCACGAGCAGTACTTC. It is translated as CASSLLDRAEHEQYF.

This chain links TRBV11-2 with TRBJ2-7, with TRBD2 as a possible D gene (5 bases). The V and J ends lost 6 bases and 1 base respectively, with 16 bases between them. The CDR3 runs to 15 residues. In germline, CDR1 is SGHAT, CDR2 FQNNGV. The CDR3 protein is CASRRPGNPSYEQYF. In DNA form, the CDR3 reads TGTGCCAGCAGAAGACCGGGAAACCCTTCCTACGAGCAGTACTTC.